The next 16 T cell receptor beta chains were all read from a single sample in a study of blood T cell repertoires in COVID-19. Measured with immunoSEQ multiplex PCR; TCRdb has only the in-frame clones, and not every one. The repertoire holds around 200,000 clones, with about 83% as singletons. Specimen: peripheral blood. The receptors were sampled from a man in his forties with active or convalescent COVID-19.

This clone was recorded at least ten times. The V and J genes are TRBV4-3 and TRBJ2-3, with 7 bases lining up with TRBD1. V was clipped by 5 bases and J by 2 bases; unmatched bases: 13. Germline-derived CDR1 and CDR2 are LGHNA and YSLEER. CDR3 length equals 17 residues. CDR3 DNA sequence: TGCGCCAGCAGCTATAAACCCGGGACAGAAGACACAGATACGCAGTATTTT. Its translation is CASSYKPGTEDTDTQYF.

The J gene is TRBJ2-7, the V gene TRBV4-3; D is possibly TRBD2 (5 bases). CDR1 and CDR2 (germline): LGHNA, YSLEER. CDR3 length: 15 amino acids. Trimming shortened V by 0 bases and J by 4 bases, and 13 bases separated the two germline ends. CDR3 bases: TGCGCCAGCAGCCAAGAGGCTAGTAGCGAGTACGAGCAGTACTTC. As protein: CASSQEASSEYEQYF.

This chain links TRBV10-3 with TRBJ2-7, with 8 bases identical to TRBD1. Trimming cost V 3 bases and J 3 bases; bases outside gene matches: 7. This CDR3 is 15 amino acids long. CDR1 and CDR2 from the germline V gene are ENHRY and SYGVKD. The CDR3 region has the DNA TGTGCCATCAGTGACCGAGGACAGGGCCACTACGAGCAGTACTTC. This gives the protein CAISDRGQGHYEQYF.

Concerning this clone itself: Other DNA sequences within the sample encode an identical CDR3. The genes are TRBV12-3 or TRBV12-4 and TRBJ1-1, with D possibly being TRBD1 (6 bases). Between the trimmed V and J ends, which lost 0 bases and 4 bases, there was a span of 6 bases. This CDR3 spans 13 amino acids. The CDR3 sequence is CASSLAGGTEAFF. The CDR3 nucleotides read TGTGCCAGCAGTTTAGCAGGGGGCACTGAAGCTTTCTTT.

The chain carries TRBV30 and TRBJ1-2, with D perhaps TRBD1 (5 bases). The CDR3 has 15 residues. CDR1 GTSNPN and CDR2 SVGIG come from the germline V gene (reference sequence). Deletions cut 0 bases from V and 2 bases from J, with 13 bases between. The CDR3 region is CAWSVKGAGNYGYTF. The CDR3 coding sequence is TGTGCCTGGAGTGTAAAGGGCGCAGGGAACTATGGCTACACCTTC.

The V call is TRBV11-2, the J call TRBJ1-3; D gene uncertain. The CDR3 length is 17 residues. Trimming took off 1 base at V and 0 bases at J, with 13 bases between the two ends. Germline V CDR1 and CDR2: SGHAT, FQNNGV. The CDR3 region has the DNA TGTGCCAGCAGCTTAGGACCGACATTCTTCTCTGGAAACACCATATATTTT. Translating gives CASSLGPTFFSGNTIYF.

The chain uses TRBV14 and TRBJ1-2; 7 bases line up with TRBD1. Germline-derived CDR1 and CDR2 are SGHDN and FVKESK. This CDR3 has 15 amino acids. Trimming removed 5 bases from V and 8 bases from J; junction bases left unmatched: 14. The DNA of the CDR3 is TGTGCCAGCAGCGGCCGAACAGGGGCTGTTAACGGCTACACCTTC. Its protein is CASSGRTGAVNGYTF.

The V call is TRBV9, the J call TRBJ1-2, with D possibly TRBD1 on 5 matching bases. V lost 3 bases to trimming and J lost 2 bases, with 14 bases between them. This CDR3 contains 15 residues. Germline V gives CDR1 SGDLS, CDR2 YYNGEE. The DNA for the CDR3 is TGTGCCAGCAGCGCCCGCCGGGAGGGGAACTATGGCTACACCTTC. This sequence encodes CASSARREGNYGYTF.

CDR3 sequence reads: CAISGGNSNQPQHF. The CDR3 DNA follows: TGTGCCATCTCGGGCGGGAATAGCAATCAGCCCCAGCATTTT. The rearrangement joins TRBV10-3 to TRBJ1-5, with no clear D. This CDR3 has 14 residues. Germline V lookup: CDR1 ENHRY, CDR2 SYGVKD. Trimming pared 8 bases from V and 0 bases from J, leaving 11 bases between.

V usage is TRBV6-2 or TRBV6-3 and J usage is TRBJ1-5, with D perhaps matching TRBD1 (5 bases). The V end was cut by 2 bases, the J end by 6 bases, with 11 bases between. CDR3 length: 14 residues. The germline V gene has CDR1 MNHEY and CDR2 SVGEGT. The CDR3 here is CASSYKGGVQPQHF. DNA for the CDR3: TGTGCCAGCAGTTACAAGGGAGGGGTTCAGCCCCAGCATTTT.

The CDR3 sequence is CASSLSDQPQHF. The DNA of the CDR3 is TGTGCCAGCAGCTTGTCTGATCAGCCCCAGCATTTT. V is TRBV5-6 and J is TRBJ1-5; no reliable D call. This CDR3 spans 12 amino acids. Germline V gene data show CDR1 as SGHDT and CDR2 as YYEEEE. V was trimmed by 1 base and J by 5 bases, leaving 4 bases between them.

The rearrangement joins TRBV6-6 to TRBJ2-7, with a tentative D call TRBD1 (5 bases). Germline V gene lookup returns CDR1 MNHNY and CDR2 SVGAGI (reference sequence). The CDR3 sequence is 12 residues long. The V and J ends lost 4 bases and 3 bases respectively, with 7 bases between them. The DNA for the CDR3 is TGTGCCAGCAGTTCGACAGTCTACGAGCAGTACTTC. Its translation is CASSSTVYEQYF.

The V call is TRBV12-2, the J call TRBJ2-7; the table's D call TRBD1 went unverified against the DNA. TRBV12-2 is deemed a pseudogene. The CDR3 is 16 residues long. The CDR3 DNA reads as TGTGCAAGTCGCTTCCACAGGAGTGAGCCATCCTACGAGCAGTACTTC. Its protein is CASRFHRSEPSYEQYF.

This clone was picked up a small number of times. V usage is TRBV28 and J usage is TRBJ2-7; TRBD1 aligns across 7 bases. The CDR3 loop spans 15 amino acids. In germline, CDR1 is MDHEN, CDR2 SYDVKM. J was trimmed by 3 bases and V by 5 bases; bases with no gene match: 10. The CDR3 sequence: CASSGAGGMSYEQYF. CDR3 bases: TGTGCCAGCAGTGGCGCAGGGGGTATGAGCTACGAGCAGTACTTC.

The CDR3 bases are TGCGCCAGCAGCCAGCGGACAGGCAGGGGCACTAATGAAAAACTGTTTTTT. Translated: CASSQRTGRGTNEKLFF. The chain couples TRBV4-3 to TRBJ1-4; TRBD1 matches 7 bases. The CDR3 covers 17 residues. The germline V gene encodes CDR1 LGHNA and CDR2 YSLEER. The trim removed 3 bases at V and 2 bases at J, leaving 9 bases unmatched.

In this sample, this clone turned up a few times. V usage is TRBV27 and J usage is TRBJ2-1, with TRBD1 matching over 12 bases. Germline lookup yields CDR1 MNHEY and CDR2 SMNVEV (reference sequence). The CDR3 is 15 amino acids. The J segment lost 7 bases and the V segment lost 6 bases, leaving 7 bases of the junction unmatched. The CDR3: CASRPGTGGRNEQFF. DNA of the CDR3: TGTGCCAGCAGACCCGGGACAGGGGGCAGAAATGAGCAGTTCTTC.